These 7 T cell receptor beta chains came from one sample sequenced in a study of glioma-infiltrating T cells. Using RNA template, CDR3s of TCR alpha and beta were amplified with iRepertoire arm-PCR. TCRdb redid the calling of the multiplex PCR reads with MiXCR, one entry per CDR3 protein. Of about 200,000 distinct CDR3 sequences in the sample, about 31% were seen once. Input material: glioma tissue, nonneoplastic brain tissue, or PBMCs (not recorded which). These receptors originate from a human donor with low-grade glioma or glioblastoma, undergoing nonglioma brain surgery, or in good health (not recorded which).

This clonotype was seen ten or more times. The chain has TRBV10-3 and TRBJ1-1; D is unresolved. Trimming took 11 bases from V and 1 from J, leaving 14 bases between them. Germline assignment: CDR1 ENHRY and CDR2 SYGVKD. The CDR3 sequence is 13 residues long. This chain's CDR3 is CASEEPPNTEAFF. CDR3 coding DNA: TGTGCCTCGGAGGAGCCCCCGAACACTGAAGCTTTCTTT.

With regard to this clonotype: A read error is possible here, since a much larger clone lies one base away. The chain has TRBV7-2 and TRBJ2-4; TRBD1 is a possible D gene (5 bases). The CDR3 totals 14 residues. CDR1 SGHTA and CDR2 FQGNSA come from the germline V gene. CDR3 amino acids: CASNLYGAGNIQYF. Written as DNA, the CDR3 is TGTGCCAGCAACTTATATGGGGCCGGCAACATTCAGTACTTC. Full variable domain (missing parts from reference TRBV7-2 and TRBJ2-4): GAGVSQSPSNKVTEKGKDVELRCDPISGHTALYWYRQSLGQGLEFLIYFQGNSAPDKSGLPSDRFSAERTGGSVSTLTIQRTQQEDSAVYLCASNLYGAGNIQYFGAGTRLSVL.

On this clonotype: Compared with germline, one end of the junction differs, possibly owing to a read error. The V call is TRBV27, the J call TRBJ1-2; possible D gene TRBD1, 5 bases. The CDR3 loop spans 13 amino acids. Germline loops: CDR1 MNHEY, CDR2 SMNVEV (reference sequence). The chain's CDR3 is CASSLTGDSGSTF. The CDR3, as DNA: TGTGCCAGCAGTTTGACCGGGGACTCTGGCTCCACCTTC.

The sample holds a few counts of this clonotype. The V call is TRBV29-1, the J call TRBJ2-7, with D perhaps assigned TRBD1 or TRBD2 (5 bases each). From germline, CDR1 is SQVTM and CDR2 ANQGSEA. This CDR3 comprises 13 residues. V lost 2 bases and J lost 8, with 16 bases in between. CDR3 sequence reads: CSVESGRFIKQYF. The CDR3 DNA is TGCAGCGTTGAATCGGGACGGTTCATCAAGCAGTACTTC.

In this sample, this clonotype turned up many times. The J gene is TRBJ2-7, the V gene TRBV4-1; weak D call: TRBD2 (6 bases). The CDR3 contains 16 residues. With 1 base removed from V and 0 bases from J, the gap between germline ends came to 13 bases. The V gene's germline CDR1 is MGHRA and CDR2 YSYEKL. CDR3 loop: CASSQVPSVDSYEQYF. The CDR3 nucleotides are TGCGCCAGCAGCCAAGTCCCTAGCGTTGACTCCTACGAGCAGTACTTC.

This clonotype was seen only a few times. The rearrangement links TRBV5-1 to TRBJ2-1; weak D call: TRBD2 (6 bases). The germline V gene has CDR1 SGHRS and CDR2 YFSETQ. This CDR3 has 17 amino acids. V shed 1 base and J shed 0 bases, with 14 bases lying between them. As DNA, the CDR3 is TGCGCCAGCAGCTTGAGGTCTCGGGGGAGCTCCTACAATGAGCAGTTCTTC. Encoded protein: CASSLRSRGSSYNEQFF.

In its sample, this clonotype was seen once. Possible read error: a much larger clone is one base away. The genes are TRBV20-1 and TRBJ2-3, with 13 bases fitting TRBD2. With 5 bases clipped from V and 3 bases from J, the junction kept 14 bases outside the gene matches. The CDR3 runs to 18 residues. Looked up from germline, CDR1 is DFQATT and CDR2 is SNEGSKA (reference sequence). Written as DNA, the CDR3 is TGCAGTGCTTCCCACCCCACACTGACTAGCGGGAGGACAGATACGCAGTATTTT. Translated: CSASHPTLTSGRTDTQYF.